These 14 T cell receptor beta chains came from one sample sequenced in a study of low-dose radiotherapy and immunotherapy resistance in tumors. TRAV- and TRBV-specific primers were used for first-strand cDNA, which covered alpha and beta chains. Using a constant-region primer together with a V-primer adapter, TCRs were subjected to around 20 PCR cycles of amplification. TCRdb re-called the reads with MiXCR, one entry per CDR3 protein. The repertoire includes some 16,000 distinct CDR3 sequences, about 70% of them detected once, and approximately 6% sits in the top ten. These receptors were collected from a human donor with advanced metastatic prostate, ovarian, gallbladder or colorectal cancer (not recorded which). This table probably holds off-target reads from a library built for another chain.

The chain couples TRBV5-4 to TRBJ2-1, with D hard to call. The V end lost 2 bases, the J end lost 4 bases, and 13 bases lay between the germline ends. The CDR3 consists of 15 residues. Germline CDR1 reads SGHNT; CDR2 reads YYREEE (reference sequence). The CDR3 loop is CASSFNIIGYNEQFF. The CDR3 nucleotides read TGTGCCAGCAGCTTCAATATAATCGGGTACAATGAGCAGTTCTTC.

This clonotype was observed a single time. The chain carries TRBV2 and TRBJ1-2; TRBD1 is a possible D gene (5 bases). The germline gives CDR1 SNHLY, CDR2 FYNNEI. The CDR3 is 12 residues long. V was trimmed by 2 bases and J by 8 bases, leaving 9 bases between them. CDR3 sequence (DNA): TGTGCCAGCAGTGAACGGGGGAACGGCTACACCTTC. Protein product: CASSERGNGYTF.

The chain carries TRBV24-1 and TRBJ1-1; D call uncertain. This CDR3 is 13 amino acids long. CDR1 and CDR2 (germline): KGHDR, SFDVKD. Trimming stripped 2 bases from V and 3 bases from J, with 6 bases between. CDR3 DNA sequence: TGTGCCACCAGTGATTCCGGACACACTGAAGCTTTCTTT. Protein: CATSDSGHTEAFF.

V usage is TRBV7-3 and J usage is TRBJ2-3, with 15 bases fitting TRBD2. Germline V gene lookup returns CDR1 SGHTA and CDR2 FQGTGA. The CDR3 extends over 14 amino acids. V was clipped by 4 bases and J by 8 bases; unmatched bases: 1. The CDR3 DNA reads as TGTGCCAGCAGCTCGGGACTAGCGGGAGGTACGCAGTATTTT. It specifies CASSSGLAGGTQYF.

The rearrangement joins TRBV20-1 to TRBJ2-1, with D maybe TRBD2 (5 bases). Germline CDR1 reads DFQATT; CDR2 reads SNEGSKA (reference sequence). This CDR3 spans 16 amino acids. The ends were cut back, 1 base at V and 6 bases at J, with 19 bases in the middle. In DNA form, the CDR3 reads TGCAGTGCTAGAGTCCCCCAGTCCGGACGGGGCAATGAGCAGTTCTTC. It yields the protein CSARVPQSGRGNEQFF.

The V call is TRBV28, the J call TRBJ2-7; TRBD2 aligns across 12 bases. Per the germline V gene, CDR1 is MDHEN and CDR2 is SYDVKM. After removal of 9 bases from V and 6 bases from J, the junction contained 6 bases not matched to a gene. The CDR3 contains 13 residues. The CDR3 DNA is TGTGCCAGTACCGGGACTAGCGGGCGCGAGCAGTACTTC. Translating it yields CASTGTSGREQYF.

The chain combines TRBV6-4 with TRBJ1-5; TRBD1 agrees at 7 bases. The germline gives CDR1 MRHNA, CDR2 SNTAGT. The V gene end was trimmed by 0 bases and the J gene end by 5 bases; junction bases not matched to a gene: 10. The CDR3 is 17 amino acids. CDR3 in amino acids: CASSDSSGTVVHQPQHF. In nucleotides, the CDR3 is TGTGCCAGCAGTGACTCGTCCGGGACAGTAGTACATCAGCCCCAGCATTTT.

CDR3 DNA sequence: TGTGCCACCAGTGAGGGGACGGTCGGCCCCCAGCATTTT. This codes for CATSEGTVGPQHF. This chain uses TRBV24-1 with TRBJ1-5, with D possibly matching TRBD1 (5 bases). The germline CDR1 and CDR2 sequences are KGHDR and SFDVKD. The CDR3 sequence is 13 residues long. V lost 4 bases, J lost 10 bases, and 13 bases lay in between.

The rearrangement uses TRBV6-4 and TRBJ2-1; possibly TRBD1 for D (6 bases). The CDR3 runs to 14 residues. The V end was cut by 4 bases, the J end by 4 bases, with 11 bases between. Germline-derived CDR1 and CDR2 are MRHNA and SNTAGT. DNA of the CDR3: TGTGCCAGCAGTGTCGGGACAACATACAATGAGCAGTTCTTC. Its protein is CASSVGTTYNEQFF.

This clonotype is large (0.1 to 1%) in the sample. The V gene is TRBV6-5, the J gene TRBJ2-7; D possibly matches TRBD1 or TRBD2 (8 bases each). The V end lost 6 bases, the J end lost 3 bases, and 21 bases lay between the germline ends. This CDR3 spans 16 amino acids. CDR1 is MNHEY, CDR2 SVGAGI, per germline. As DNA, the CDR3 is TGTGCCAGCAGAGGGGCGGGGGGACAGGATTTCTACGAGCAGTACTTC. Its translation is CASRGAGGQDFYEQYF.

V is TRBV6-2 or TRBV6-3 and J is TRBJ1-2; 10 nucleotides agree with TRBD1. Losses at the gene ends were 0 bases for V and 4 bases for J; bases not matched to a gene: 5. CDR1 and CDR2 (germline): MNHEY, SVGEGT. The CDR3 length is 16 residues. The CDR3 sequence is CASSYSRTGGGYGYTF. CDR3 bases: TGTGCCAGCAGTTACTCGCGGACAGGGGGAGGCTATGGCTACACCTTC.

The CDR3 spells CASSLLGRGIGDNEQFF. DNA for the CDR3: TGTGCCAGCAGTTTATTAGGCCGAGGGATTGGGGACAATGAGCAGTTCTTC. This rearrangement joins TRBV28 to TRBJ2-1, with D perhaps TRBD2 (5 bases). Germline lookup yields CDR1 MDHEN and CDR2 SYDVKM. V gave up 1 base and J gave up 5 bases, with 18 bases separating them. The CDR3 is made up of 17 amino acids.

This clonotype was seen only once. The V call is TRBV20-1, the J call TRBJ1-6, with D uncertain. Per the germline V gene, CDR1 is DFQATT and CDR2 is SNEGSKA (reference sequence). This CDR3 has 14 residues. V was clipped by 5 bases and J by 7 bases, with 15 bases between them. The CDR3: CSAVESKGNSPLHF. The CDR3 nucleotides are TGCAGTGCTGTAGAGAGTAAGGGCAATTCACCCCTCCACTTT.

The V and J genes are TRBV30 and TRBJ2-7; 9 nucleotides match TRBD1. The CDR3 is made up of 13 amino acids. In germline, CDR1 is GTSNPN, CDR2 SVGIG (reference sequence). Unmatched junction bases numbered 4, after V lost 3 bases and J lost 4 bases. The CDR3: CAWRETGGYEQYF. The CDR3, as DNA: TGTGCCTGGAGAGAGACAGGGGGTTACGAGCAGTACTTC.